Listed here is a single T cell receptor beta chain. What it binds is unknown. The sample is drawn from a study of OX40 agonist ivuxolimab in advanced cancers. Findings and limits, study-wide: No determination was made of the antigen specificity of the expanded peripheral T cells. Expanded clones belonging to CD8+ T cells outnumbered, on average, those of CD4+. It was also the case that some nonresponders had low normalized T-cell clonal expansion. Within 6 weeks, CD4+ and CD8+ blood T cells expanded clonally at 0.1 to 3.0 mg/kg.

The protocol was immunoSEQ multiplex PCR, while the TCRdb copy is restricted to in-frame clones and leaves out a portion. This sample has some 20,000 clones, with 79% found just once. Germline trimming cut 8 bases from V and 4 bases from J; bases unmatched to any gene: 9. CDR1 and CDR2 (germline): MNHEY, SVGAGI. The CDR3 is 14 amino acids. The TCR comes from an adult with an advanced solid tumor such as melanoma, head and neck, liver or kidney cancer. The sample here was CD4+ or CD8+ T cells sorted from blood, taken in a trial of the OX40 agonist ivuxolimab. The chain recombines TRBV6-5 with TRBJ1-1; TRBD1 matches 8 bases. DNA of the CDR3: TGTGCCAGCGGGCCAACAGGGGGAAGCACTGAAGCTTTCTTT. Its translation is CASGPTGGSTEAFF.